One sample yielded the 28 T cell receptor beta chains listed below, sequenced in a study of blood T cell repertoires in COVID-19. Data came from immunoSEQ multiplex PCR; TCRdb stores just in-frame clones and leaves some out. The data hold under 200,000 clones, with about 85% observed a single time. Sequencing was performed on peripheral blood. These receptors were taken from a man in his 60s with active or convalescent COVID-19.

The chain links TRBV11-2 to TRBJ2-3, with 8 nucleotides matching TRBD2. J lost 2 bases, V lost 3 bases, and 7 bases had no gene match. CDR3 length equals 16 residues. The germline V gene has CDR1 SGHAT and CDR2 FQNNGV. CDR3 sequence reads: CASSLISGASTDTQYF. The CDR3, as DNA: TGTGCCAGCAGCTTGATTAGCGGGGCCTCCACAGATACGCAGTATTTT.

V and J are TRBV9 and TRBJ1-3; D might be TRBD1 (5 bases). There are 15 residues in the CDR3. V was pared by 0 bases and J by 0 bases, with 7 bases between. Looked up from germline, CDR1 is SGDLS and CDR2 is YYNGEE. CDR3 sequence reads: CASSVDGGSGNTIYF. CDR3 bases: TGTGCCAGCAGCGTAGACGGGGGCTCTGGAAACACCATATATTTT.

The chain joins TRBV5-1 to TRBJ1-5, with D possibly being TRBD1 (6 bases). CDR1 is SGHRS and CDR2 is YFSETQ in the germline V gene. This CDR3 spans 15 amino acids. The V gene lost 3 bases and the J gene lost 1 base, with 11 bases spanning the gap. CDR3 in amino acids: CASSSEGGSNQPQHF. DNA for the CDR3: TGCGCCAGCAGCTCCGAGGGGGGGAGCAATCAGCCCCAGCATTTT.

The chain links TRBV29-1 to TRBJ1-1; no firm D call. CDR1 is SQVTM, CDR2 ANQGSEA, per germline. The V gene lost 4 bases and the J gene lost 5 bases, with 17 bases spanning the gap. This CDR3 is 14 amino acids long. The CDR3 protein is CSVAPRTEGTEAFF. Here the CDR3 DNA reads TGCAGCGTTGCGCCAAGGACTGAGGGTACTGAAGCTTTCTTT.

The rearrangement links TRBV7-4 to TRBJ1-5; D call uncertain. This CDR3 region has 11 residues. The V gene lost 5 bases and the J gene lost 6 bases, with 5 bases spanning the gap. Germline V lookup: CDR1 SGHVT, CDR2 SQSDAQ. CDR3 bases: TGTGCCAGCAGCCCAGGTCAGCCCCAGCATTTT. This encodes CASSPGQPQHF.

This clone was seen only once. The rearrangement joins TRBV11-3 to TRBJ1-3, with 7 nucleotides matching TRBD1. Germline CDR1 reads SGHNT; CDR2 reads YENEEA. V shed 1 base, J shed 0 bases, and the junction held 3 bases outside the gene matches. The CDR3 covers 16 residues. The chain's CDR3 is CASSLGGTASGNTIYF. As DNA, the CDR3 is TGTGCCAGCAGCTTAGGGGGGACAGCCTCTGGAAACACCATATATTTT.

The chain joins TRBV2 to TRBJ1-2; D gene uncertain. V dropped 2 bases and J dropped 2 bases, with 9 bases sitting between them. The length of the CDR3 is 14 residues. Germline CDR1 is SNHLY and CDR2 is FYNNEI. The CDR3 reads CASSESWLNYGYTF. Here the CDR3 DNA reads TGTGCCAGCAGTGAATCGTGGCTGAACTATGGCTACACCTTC.

The V call is TRBV10-2, the J call TRBJ1-6; D is possibly TRBD1 (6 bases). CDR3 size: 15 residues. V was trimmed by 6 bases and J by 3 bases, leaving 12 bases between them. The germline gives CDR1 WSHSY, CDR2 SAAADI. Written as DNA, the CDR3 is TGCGCCAGCAGGATGGACAGTTACTATAATTCACCCCTCCACTTT. Amino acids: CASRMDSYYNSPLHF.

The chain carries TRBV5-1 and TRBJ1-3; TRBD1 matches 8 bases. CDR3 length equals 18 residues. Per the germline V gene, CDR1 is SGHRS and CDR2 is YFSETQ. V was pared by 1 base and J by 4 bases, with 13 bases of the junction left unmatched. As DNA, the CDR3 is TGCGCCAGCAGCTTGCGGGGCCGTCCTGGACAGGGCGGAAACACCATATATTTT. Protein sequence: CASSLRGRPGQGGNTIYF.

This rearrangement joins TRBV28 to TRBJ1-2; possible D gene TRBD1, 6 bases. Germline values: CDR1 MDHEN, CDR2 SYDVKM. The CDR3 totals 12 residues. The V end lost 8 bases, the J end lost 5 bases, and 12 bases lay between the germline ends. CDR3 DNA: TGTGCCAGCGGAACCCAGGGGTATGGCTACACCTTC. Protein: CASGTQGYGYTF.

The chain employs TRBV2 and TRBJ1-2; the match to TRBD1 covers 10 bases. Germline V lookup: CDR1 SNHLY, CDR2 FYNNEI. The CDR3 has 14 residues. Trimming removed 3 bases from V and 5 bases from J; junction bases left unmatched: 3. The CDR3 DNA reads TGTGCCAGCAGTGATTGGGACAGGGGTTATGGCTACACCTTC. Translated: CASSDWDRGYGYTF.

CDR3 sequence (DNA): TGTGCCAGCTGGAGGGACAGTGGGGAAAAACTGTTTTTT. It translates to CASWRDSGEKLFF. This sequence joins TRBV2 and TRBJ1-4, with TRBD1 matching over 7 bases. The germline V gene encodes CDR1 SNHLY and CDR2 FYNNEI. This CDR3 is 13 amino acids long. The junction had 8 bases not matched to a gene; V was cut back by 8 bases and J by 8 bases. Combining the CDR3 with reference TRBV2 and TRBJ1-4 gives the whole variable domain EPEVTQTPSHQVTQMGQEVILRCVPISNHLYFYWYRQILGQKVEFLVSFYNNEISEKSEIFDDQFSVERPDGSNFTLKIRSTKLEDSAMYFCASWRDSGEKLFFGSGTQLSVL.

This sequence joins TRBV6-2 or TRBV6-3 and TRBJ1-1; TRBD1 matches 7 bases. The CDR3 is made up of 14 amino acids. The germline V gene has CDR1 MNHEY and CDR2 SVGEGT. V lost 5 bases, J lost 5 bases, and 8 bases stayed unmatched. The CDR3 nucleotides are TGTGCCAGCAGTCAGTGGACAGGTAATACTGAAGCTTTCTTT. Residues: CASSQWTGNTEAFF.

The chain employs TRBV5-1 and TRBJ1-2; 10 nucleotides agree with TRBD1. The CDR3 consists of 17 residues. Germline trimming cut 4 bases from V and 0 bases from J; bases unmatched to any gene: 9. The germline V gene encodes CDR1 SGHRS and CDR2 YFSETQ. CDR3 sequence: CASSRADRGATNYGYTF. CDR3 nucleotides: TGCGCCAGCAGCCGCGCGGACAGGGGGGCAACTAACTATGGCTACACCTTC.

This chain uses TRBV24-1 with TRBJ1-5; D call uncertain. The germline CDR1 and CDR2 sequences are KGHDR and SFDVKD. The CDR3 runs 13 residues. Trimming removed 5 bases from V and 4 bases from J, with 8 bases in between. The CDR3 loop is CATSGGANQPQHF. The CDR3 nucleotides read TGTGCCACCAGTGGAGGCGCGAATCAGCCCCAGCATTTT.

This clone was seen once. V usage is TRBV4-1 and J usage is TRBJ2-3; 7 bases agree with TRBD1. CDR1 and CDR2 from the germline V gene are MGHRA and YSYEKL. The CDR3 length is 16 residues. Germline trimming cut 1 base from V and 2 bases from J; bases unmatched to any gene: 6. The CDR3 DNA is TGCGCCAGCAGCCAAGCCCCTGGGACAGACACAGATACGCAGTATTTT. Translation: CASSQAPGTDTDTQYF.

The chain couples TRBV5-6 to TRBJ2-3; 10 positions agree with TRBD1. Germline CDR1 reads SGHDT; CDR2 reads YYEEEE. The CDR3 covers 18 residues. With V trimmed by 3 bases and J by 2 bases, 12 bases remained unmatched. CDR3 DNA sequence: TGTGCCAGCAGCTCGACAGGGGGCAGGGGGAAGTTCACAGATACGCAGTATTTT. Its translation is CASSSTGGRGKFTDTQYF.

The chain employs TRBV5-6 and TRBJ2-1; 8 nucleotides match TRBD2. The CDR3 totals 15 residues. The germline gives CDR1 SGHDT, CDR2 YYEEEE. Trimming at V came to 3 bases and at J to 9 bases, leaving 11 bases not matched to a gene. The CDR3 here is CASSSGTSGVGEQFF. Written as DNA, the CDR3 is TGTGCCAGCAGCTCCGGGACTAGTGGGGTCGGTGAGCAGTTCTTC.

Notes on this clone: Other DNA variants within this sample encode the same CDR3. The chain carries TRBV2 and TRBJ1-1; D ambiguous. The CDR3 runs to 13 residues. CDR1 SNHLY and CDR2 FYNNEI come from the germline V gene. V lost 5 bases to trimming and J lost 1 base, with 8 bases between them. CDR3 nucleotides: TGTGCCAGCAGTACGGGTGGGAACACTGAAGCTTTCTTT. It specifies CASSTGGNTEAFF.

The chain carries TRBV19 and TRBJ1-1, with TRBD1 as a possible D gene (5 bases). The CDR3 contains 13 residues. Trimming took off 10 bases at V and 4 bases at J, with 16 bases between the two ends. Germline CDR1 and CDR2: LNHDA and SQIVND (reference sequence). The DNA for the CDR3 is TGTGCCACAAAGGGGTACCCGACCACTGAAGCTTTCTTT. Encoded protein: CATKGYPTTEAFF.

The rearrangement joins TRBV2 to TRBJ1-1; 8 positions match TRBD1. Germline V CDR1 and CDR2: SNHLY, FYNNEI. V was pared by 3 bases and J by 5 bases, with 8 bases of the junction left unmatched. The CDR3 totals 15 residues. CDR3 in DNA: TGTGCCAGCAGTGATCAGGGGGCAAGTATTACTGAAGCTTTCTTT. Residues: CASSDQGASITEAFF. Combining the CDR3 with reference TRBV2 and TRBJ1-1 gives the whole variable domain EPEVTQTPSHQVTQMGQEVILRCVPISNHLYFYWYRQILGQKVEFLVSFYNNEISEKSEIFDDQFSVERPDGSNFTLKIRSTKLEDSAMYFCASSDQGASITEAFFGQGTRLTVV.

The rearrangement joins TRBV19 to TRBJ2-2, with TRBD1 as a possible D gene (6 bases). V was cut by 3 bases and J by 3 bases, with 14 bases left in between. CDR3 length: 16 residues. CDR1 and CDR2 (germline): LNHDA, SQIVND (reference sequence). CDR3 nucleotide sequence: TGTGCCAGTAGTATCAGGCAGGGGTCATACACCGGGGAGCTGTTTTTT. It specifies CASSIRQGSYTGELFF.

The chain combines TRBV6-5 with TRBJ2-1, with no clear D. Germline V gene data show CDR1 as MNHEY and CDR2 as SVGAGI. Trimming cost V 2 bases and J 5 bases, with 16 bases left between them. The CDR3 runs 16 residues. This CDR3 reads CASSYTGIGTHNEQFF. In DNA, the CDR3 is TGTGCCAGCAGTTACACGGGTATCGGAACACACAATGAGCAGTTCTTC.

J is TRBJ2-7 and V is TRBV9; 7 bases are a match to TRBD2. Trimming at V came to 4 bases and at J to 0 bases, leaving 4 bases not matched to a gene. Germline V CDR1 and CDR2: SGDLS, YYNGEE. The CDR3 length is 14 residues. The CDR3 protein is CASSPRTSSYEQYF. The CDR3 DNA follows: TGTGCCAGCAGCCCGAGGACTAGCTCCTACGAGCAGTACTTC.

This chain's CDR3 is CASSEGGGFLYEQYF. The CDR3 DNA is TGTGCCAGCAGTGAAGGCGGGGGCTTCCTGTACGAGCAGTACTTC. The chain employs TRBV2 and TRBJ2-7; TRBD2 might be the D (7 bases). Germline CDR1 reads SNHLY; CDR2 reads FYNNEI. This CDR3 is 15 amino acids long. V lost 1 base and J 4 bases, leaving 14 bases between the germline ends.

The chain uses TRBV6-5 and TRBJ1-2; D not resolved. V was pared by 5 bases and J by 8 bases, with 15 bases between. Germline CDR1 and CDR2: MNHEY and SVGAGI. CDR3 length: 13 residues. CDR3 coding DNA: TGTGCCAGCAGTCCCCAGAGGGCGGGCGGCTACACCTTC. Translation: CASSPQRAGGYTF.

V is TRBV10-2 and J is TRBJ1-2, with D hard to call. V was trimmed by 6 bases and J by 5 bases, leaving 13 bases between them. Germline CDR1 is WSHSY and CDR2 is SAAADI. The CDR3 has 13 amino acids. The CDR3 loop reads CASSRLPLYGYTF. The DNA of the CDR3 is TGCGCCAGCAGCCGTTTACCACTTTATGGCTACACCTTC.

This chain connects TRBV3-1 (or the pseudogene TRBV3-2) to TRBJ1-2; maybe TRBD1 (6 bases). Trimming stripped 0 bases from V and 4 bases from J, with 12 bases between. From germline, CDR1 is LGHDT and CDR2 YNNKEL (reference sequence). The CDR3 sequence is 15 residues long. Written as DNA, the CDR3 is TGTGCCAGCAGCCAAGATTGGGTGACAGGCTATGGCTACACCTTC. This translates into CASSQDWVTGYGYTF.